The subject of this entry is one T cell receptor beta chain. The antigen it binds to is not known. Base qualities are not recorded, but no much larger clone differs from it by a single base. This entry belongs to a study of T cell changes during pregnancy in multiple sclerosis (dated by TCRdb to the late 2010s). For the wider study: The study examined how the T cell repertoire changed over the course of pregnancy in women with multiple sclerosis.

For this chain, trimming is 4 bases at the V end and 3 bases at the J end, and the number of junction bases without a gene match is 12. The CDR3, cysteine through phenylalanine, is 16 amino acids long. Here the CDR3 DNA is all that survives: 48 bases in frame from base 1. The germline V gene (reference sequence) supplies CDR1 PRHDT and CDR2 FYEKMQ. Library creation used the immunoSEQ multiplex PCR assay. Not all clones reach the TCRdb copy of this immuneACCESS table, which keeps in-frame sequences only. Checked studies attribute under half of the gap to unresolved V genes and leave the rest unexplained. The sample table contains more than 65,000 clones; only one count was recorded for 90% to 95% of them. The top ten constitute about 1.2% of the sample.

In this chain, TRBV13 is recombined with TRBJ2-7, and 7 bases in between align with TRBD2. Sequences were derived from peripheral blood, sampled in the second trimester of pregnancy. The receptor was isolated from a female donor with multiple sclerosis, enrolled in a pregnancy study. The CDR3 amino acid sequence is: CASSYRRGLENYEQYF. Here is the DNA: TGTGCCAGCAGCTACCGTCGAGGACTAGAAAACTACGAGCAGTACTTC.